This TCR beta chain appears in the sequencing data of a study of regulatory T cells in long-lasting Graves disease. This clonotype was recorded at least ten times. The antigen is not known. The V gene end was trimmed by 5 bases and the J gene end by 8 bases; junction bases not matched to a gene: 6. The CDR3 contains 13 residues. Looked up from germline, CDR1 is SGHTA and CDR2 is FQGNSA. Relying on iRepertoire HTBI primers and Arm-PCR of CDR3 regions, the team built TCR beta libraries. One entry per CDR3 protein, called by TCRdb with MiXCR from the multiplex PCR reads. The table includes around 360,000 distinct CDR3 sequences, 15% to 20% detected once. The time point denotes: newly diagnosed GD, antithyroid drugs for less than 3 months. With RNA extracted from PBMCs as input, the TCR library was made. General study findings and limits: TRBV28, TRBJ1-2 and TRBJ2-5 emerged as the favored segments in persistent disease.

These same records also appear under a second study, on T cells in Graves' hyperthyroidism and ophthalmopathy. As that report states: The TCR CDR3 was amplified in a first-round RT-PCR using the HTBI primer set.

Source: peripheral blood mononuclear cells (PBMCs), taken at new diagnosis, from a patient treated with antithyroid drugs. J is TRBJ2-3 and V is TRBV7-2; TRBD2 matches 8 bases. The origin of this receptor is a woman aged 18-29 years with Graves disease. The chain's CDR3 is CASSTGLAATQYF. The CDR3 DNA sequence: TGTGCCAGCAGCACAGGACTAGCAGCTACGCAGTATTTT. The variable domain in full, completed from reference TRBV7-2 and TRBJ2-3, reads GAGVSQSPSNKVTEKGKDVELRCDPISGHTALYWYRQSLGQGLEFLIYFQGNSAPDKSGLPSDRFSAERTGGSVSTLTIQRTQQEDSAVYLCASSTGLAATQYFGPGTRLTVL.